These T cell receptor beta chains were read from a single sample in a study of cytomegalovirus exposure and HLA in healthy donors. Profiling relied on immunoSEQ multiplex PCR, and the TCRdb table lists in-frame clones only, not all of them. The sample gives 200,000 to 250,000 clones, 85% to 90% of which show up once; around 1.4% is in the top ten. The material sequenced was PBMCs. The receptors were gathered from a human donor in good health. CDR3s include the opening cysteine and the closing phenylalanine or tryptophan. D genes are given only for firm matches.

J,D,V,CDR3
TRBJ1-6,NA,TRBV21-1,CASSKAPVWPRFFYSPLHF
TRBJ2-4,TRBD2,TRBV10-1,CASSGGSGRRGNIQYF
TRBJ1-1,NA,TRBV14,CASSQDLESEAFF
TRBJ2-7,NA,TRBV6-1,CASSEGLPYEQYF
TRBJ2-3,NA,TRBV18,CASSPDYTDTQYF
TRBJ1-3,TRBD1,TRBV25-1,CASRGTASSGNTIYF
TRBJ2-3,NA,TRBV7-9,CSSSLASEDTQYF
TRBJ1-2,NA,TRBV9,CASNRQPADLNYGYTF
TRBJ2-7,TRBD1,TRBV29-1,CSVEIIGQGSYEQYF
TRBJ2-1,TRBD2,TRBV7-2,CASSSLAGVYNEQFF
TRBJ1-1,TRBD1,TRBV6-5,CASRLDRGTEAFF
TRBJ2-7,NA,TRBV28,CASSHRDGSYEQYF
TRBJ2-1,NA,TRBV2,CASNEGGYNEQFF
TRBJ2-6,TRBD1,TRBV18,CASSPPATGNTGANVLTF
TRBJ2-5,TRBD2,TRBV4-2,CASSPTGGAGVLGETQYF
TRBJ1-5,NA,TRBV5-1,CASSGHLSNQPQHF
TRBJ2-7,TRBD2,TRBV5-1,CASSATSGRQHEQYF
TRBJ2-2,TRBD1,TRBV7-8,CASKRTGRSGELFF
TRBJ2-7,NA,TRBV19,CASSIGSKQYF
TRBJ2-1,TRBD1,TRBV6-1,CASKGQGTAVVF